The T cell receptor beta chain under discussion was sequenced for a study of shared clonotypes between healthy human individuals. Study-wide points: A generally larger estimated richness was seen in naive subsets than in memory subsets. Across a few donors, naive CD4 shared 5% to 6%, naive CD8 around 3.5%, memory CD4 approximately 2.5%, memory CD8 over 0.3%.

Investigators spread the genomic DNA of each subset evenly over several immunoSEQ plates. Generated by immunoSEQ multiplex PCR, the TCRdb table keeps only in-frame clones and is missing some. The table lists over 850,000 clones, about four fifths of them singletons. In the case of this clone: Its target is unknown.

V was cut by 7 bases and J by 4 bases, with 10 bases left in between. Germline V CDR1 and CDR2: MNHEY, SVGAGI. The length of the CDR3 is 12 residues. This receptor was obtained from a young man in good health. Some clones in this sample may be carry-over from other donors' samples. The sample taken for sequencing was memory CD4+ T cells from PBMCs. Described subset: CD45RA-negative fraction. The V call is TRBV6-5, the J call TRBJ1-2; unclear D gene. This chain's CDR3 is CASTDRLYGYTF. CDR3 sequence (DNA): TGTGCCAGCACCGACCGTCTCTATGGCTACACCTTC.